These T cell receptor beta chains were read from a single sample in a study of shared clonotypes between healthy human individuals. Repertoires were generated with immunoSEQ multiplex PCR, while TCRdb's copy carries only in-frame clones and drops some. The sample has some 500,000 clones, 95% to 97% seen once. Input material: naive CD4+ T cells sorted from blood. The receptors derive from a woman between 25 and 40 years old in good health. The CDR3 runs from the conserved cysteine through the conserved F or W. A D gene is named only where the DNA matches it firmly.

v_call	j_call	d_call	cdr3_aa	cdr3_nt
TRBV18	TRBJ2-5	TRBD2	CASSPLTSERAETQYF	TGTGCCAGCTCACCACTGACTAGCGAGAGAGCAGAGACCCAGTACTTC
TRBV7-9	TRBJ2-5	NA	CASSLESIATTLYF	TGTGCCAGCAGCTTAGAGAGTATAGCTACCACCCTCTACTTC
TRBV10-2	TRBJ1-2	NA	CASSEEGSYGYTF	TGCGCCAGCAGTGAGGAGGGATCCTATGGCTACACCTTC
TRBV7-8	TRBJ2-3	TRBD1	CASSLVKGAPLRAQYF	TGTGCCAGCAGCTTAGTCAAGGGGGCTCCCCTTCGGGCGCAGTATTTT
TRBV6-6	TRBJ1-2	NA	CASSVAGAGYTF	TGTGCCAGCAGTGTGGCAGGGGCCGGCTACACCTTC
TRBV5-6	TRBJ2-5	TRBD2	CASSMGLAEEETQYF	TGTGCCAGCAGCATGGGACTAGCGGAAGAAGAGACCCAGTACTTC
TRBV5-1	TRBJ2-1	NA	CASSPMLGAGYELFF	TGCGCCAGCAGCCCAATGCTGGGAGCAGGGTATGAGCTGTTCTTC
TRBV18	TRBJ1-1	TRBD1	CASSSPGQPNTEAFF	TGTGCCAGCTCATCACCGGGACAGCCGAACACTGAAGCTTTCTTT
TRBV28	TRBJ2-3	NA	CASSSSSGNTDTQYF	TGTGCCAGCAGTTCCAGTAGTGGCAACACAGATACGCAGTATTTT
TRBV5-1	TRBJ1-1	TRBD1	CASSGAGTVNTEAFF	TGCGCCAGCAGCGGAGCCGGGACAGTGAACACTGAAGCTTTCTTT
TRBV10-2	TRBJ2-7	TRBD2	CASMYAGVAEQYF	TGCGCCAGCATGTATGCGGGAGTGGCCGAGCAGTACTTC
TRBV5-1	TRBJ1-1	NA	CASSLASVAEAFF	TGCGCCAGCAGCTTGGCTTCTGTCGCTGAAGCTTTCTTT
TRBV6-6	TRBJ2-7	TRBD1	CASSRTGAEYEQYF	TGTGCCAGCAGTCGTACAGGGGCGGAGTACGAGCAGTACTTC
TRBV5-1	TRBJ2-3	NA	CASGESDTQYF	TGCGCCAGCGGGGAGTCAGATACGCAGTATTTT
TRBV2	TRBJ1-4	NA	CASSARTVLNEKLFF	TGTGCCAGCAGCGCGAGGACAGTTCTTAATGAAAAACTGTTTTTT
TRBV5-1	TRBJ2-7	NA	CASSLVERSTYEQYF	TGCGCCAGCAGCTTGGTGGAAAGGTCTACCTACGAGCAGTACTTC
TRBV11-2	TRBJ2-7	NA	CASSLAGHLYEQYF	TGTGCCAGCAGCTTAGCGGGACACCTCTACGAGCAGTACTTC
TRBV6-1	TRBJ2-7	NA	CASQIGPTNYEQYF	TGTGCCAGCCAAATAGGGCCAACTAACTACGAGCAGTACTTC
TRBV7-9	TRBJ1-1	NA	CASSFPAGTANTEAFF	TGTGCCAGCAGCTTCCCCGCCGGGACGGCGAACACTGAAGCTTTCTTT
TRBV5-1	TRBJ1-5	NA	CASSLGGGEGPQHF	TGCGCCAGCAGCTTGGGTGGAGGGGAAGGGCCCCAGCATTTT
TRBV30	TRBJ1-2	TRBD1	CAWTKTGGVRGYTF	TGTGCCTGGACAAAAACAGGGGGCGTGAGGGGCTACACCTTC
TRBV29-1	TRBJ2-2	TRBD2	CSAAAGGTGELFF	TGCAGCGCGGCAGCGGGAGGGACCGGGGAGCTGTTTTTT
TRBV7-3	TRBJ2-7	NA	CASSLSLSYEQYF	TGTGCCAGCAGCTTATCGCTTTCCTACGAGCAGTACTTC
TRBV18	TRBJ2-7	TRBD1	CASSALTGTGINEQYF	TGTGCCAGCTCAGCACTTACCGGGACAGGGATCAACGAGCAGTACTTC
TRBV18	TRBJ2-2	TRBD2	CASSPPSGRAGGELFF	TGTGCCAGCTCACCTCCCAGCGGGAGGGCCGGCGGGGAGCTGTTTTTT
TRBV19	TRBJ1-5	NA	CASSIVYNQPQHF	TGTGCCAGTAGTATCGTCTACAATCAGCCCCAGCATTTT
TRBV7-9	TRBJ1-3	TRBD1	CASSSGQASGNTIYF	TGTGCCAGCAGCTCGGGACAGGCCTCTGGAAACACCATATATTTT
TRBV7-8	TRBJ1-3	NA	CASSLEAMYGSGNTIYF	TGTGCCAGCAGCTTAGAGGCGATGTACGGTAGTGGAAACACCATATATTTT